This T cell receptor beta chain derives from a study of cytotoxic CD8 clonotypes in ibrutinib-treated CLL. Study-wide background: Response material was collected after a median 12 months of treatment, range 6 to 36.

This CDR3 region has 12 residues. Germline lookup yields CDR1 WSHSY and CDR2 SAAADI. The V end was cut by 3 bases, the J end by 4 bases, with 7 bases between. This clone came up a few times. Its antigen is unknown. Findings and limits, study-wide: The times at which samples were taken varied between sustained-remission and progressing patients. Having risen at ibrutinib response, clonality had fallen back toward baseline by progression. Baseline clonality exceeded age-matched healthy donors and tracked circulating CD8+ T-cell counts.

The table came from immunoSEQ multiplex PCR; TCRdb's copy has only in-frame clones and leaves some out. The sample lists 25,000 to 30,000 clones, 62% occurring once. This receptor was taken from a human donor with chronic lymphocytic leukemia. Sample: PBMCs, taken before ibrutinib treatment. The chain links TRBV10-2 to TRBJ2-7, with D possibly being TRBD1 (5 bases). The DNA for the CDR3 is TGCGCCAGCAGTGATCAGGGTTACGAGCAGTACTTC. Encoded protein: CASSDQGYEQYF.